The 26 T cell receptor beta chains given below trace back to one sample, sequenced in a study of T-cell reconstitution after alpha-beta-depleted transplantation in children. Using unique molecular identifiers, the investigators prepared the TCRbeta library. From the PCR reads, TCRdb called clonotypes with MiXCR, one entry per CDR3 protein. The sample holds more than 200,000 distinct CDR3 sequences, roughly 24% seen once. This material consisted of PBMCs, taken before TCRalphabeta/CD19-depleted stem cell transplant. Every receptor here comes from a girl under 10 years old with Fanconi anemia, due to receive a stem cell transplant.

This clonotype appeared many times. The CDR3 protein is CASSYWTGGIRTDTQYF. CDR3 DNA: TGTGCCAGCAGTTACTGGACAGGGGGCATCCGCACAGATACGCAGTATTTT. This chain uses TRBV6-5 with TRBJ2-3, with TRBD1 matching 11 bases. Germline assignment: CDR1 MNHEY and CDR2 SVGAGI. V shed 1 base, J shed 1 base, and the junction held 4 bases outside the gene matches. This CDR3 spans 17 amino acids.

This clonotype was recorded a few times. The CDR3 protein is CASSHGTSGSRDYEQYF. The DNA of the CDR3 is TGTGCCAGCAGCCATGGGACTAGCGGGAGTAGGGACTACGAGCAGTACTTC. This sequence joins TRBV4-2 and TRBJ2-7; 14 nucleotides agree with TRBD2. Germline V gene lookup returns CDR1 LGHNA and CDR2 YNFKEQ. J gave up 3 bases and V 3 bases, and 7 bases lay outside the gene matches. There are 17 residues in the CDR3.

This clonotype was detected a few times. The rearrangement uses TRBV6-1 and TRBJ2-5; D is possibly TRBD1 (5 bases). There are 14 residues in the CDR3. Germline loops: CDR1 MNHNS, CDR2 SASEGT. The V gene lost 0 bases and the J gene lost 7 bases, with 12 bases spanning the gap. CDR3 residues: CASSEAGRVWTQYF. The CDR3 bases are TGTGCCAGCAGTGAAGCGGGCAGGGTATGGACCCAGTACTTC.

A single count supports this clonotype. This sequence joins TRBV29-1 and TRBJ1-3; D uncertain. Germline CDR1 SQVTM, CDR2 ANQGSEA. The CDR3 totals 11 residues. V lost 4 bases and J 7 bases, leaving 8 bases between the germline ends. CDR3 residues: CSVAGSNTIYF. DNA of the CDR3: TGCAGCGTTGCGGGAAGTAACACCATATATTTT.

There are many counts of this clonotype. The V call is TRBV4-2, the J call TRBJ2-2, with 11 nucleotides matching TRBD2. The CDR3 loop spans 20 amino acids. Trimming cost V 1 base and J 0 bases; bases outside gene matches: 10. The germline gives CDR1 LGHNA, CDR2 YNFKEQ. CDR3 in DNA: TGTGCCAGCAGCCAAGGAGGACTAGCGGGCGCCAAAACGAACACCGGGGAGCTGTTTTTT. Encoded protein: CASSQGGLAGAKTNTGELFF.

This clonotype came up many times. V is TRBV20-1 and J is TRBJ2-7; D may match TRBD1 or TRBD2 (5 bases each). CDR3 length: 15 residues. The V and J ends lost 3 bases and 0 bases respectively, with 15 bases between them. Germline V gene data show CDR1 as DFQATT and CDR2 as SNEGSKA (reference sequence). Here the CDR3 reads CSARVSWGRSYEQYF. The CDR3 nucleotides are TGCAGTGCTAGGGTTAGCTGGGGACGCTCCTACGAGCAGTACTTC.

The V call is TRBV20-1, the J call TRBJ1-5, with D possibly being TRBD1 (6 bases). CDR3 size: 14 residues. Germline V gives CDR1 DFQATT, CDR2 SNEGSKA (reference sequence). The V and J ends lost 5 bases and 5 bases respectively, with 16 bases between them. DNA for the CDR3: TGCAGTGCTCAAGACAGGAGGGGCCATCAGCCCCAGCATTTT. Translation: CSAQDRRGHQPQHF.

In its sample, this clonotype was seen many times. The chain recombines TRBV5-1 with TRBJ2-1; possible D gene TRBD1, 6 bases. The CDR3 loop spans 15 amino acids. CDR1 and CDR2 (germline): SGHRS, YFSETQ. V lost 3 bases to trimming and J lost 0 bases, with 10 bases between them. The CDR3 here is CASSWGTNSYNEQFF. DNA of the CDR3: TGCGCCAGCAGCTGGGGGACAAACTCCTACAATGAGCAGTTCTTC.

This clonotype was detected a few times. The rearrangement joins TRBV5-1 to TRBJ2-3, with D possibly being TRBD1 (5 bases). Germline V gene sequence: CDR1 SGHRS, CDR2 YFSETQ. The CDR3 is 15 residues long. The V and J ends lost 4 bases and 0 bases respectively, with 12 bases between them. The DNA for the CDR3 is TGCGCCAGCAGCCCCGACAGCCAAAGCACAGATACGCAGTATTTT. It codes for CASSPDSQSTDTQYF.

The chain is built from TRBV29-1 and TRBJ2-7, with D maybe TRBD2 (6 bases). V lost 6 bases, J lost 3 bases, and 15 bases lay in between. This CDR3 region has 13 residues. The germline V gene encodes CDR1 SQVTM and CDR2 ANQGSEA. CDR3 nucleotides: TGCAGCGTCAAGACTAGTATCGTCTACGAGCAGTACTTC. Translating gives CSVKTSIVYEQYF.

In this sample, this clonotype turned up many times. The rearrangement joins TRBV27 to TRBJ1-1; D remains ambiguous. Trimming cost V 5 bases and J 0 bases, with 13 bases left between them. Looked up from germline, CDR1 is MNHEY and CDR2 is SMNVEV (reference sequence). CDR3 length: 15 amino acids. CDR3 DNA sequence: TGTGCCAGCAGTGCAAAGACACTCTTGAACACTGAAGCTTTCTTT. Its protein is CASSAKTLLNTEAFF.

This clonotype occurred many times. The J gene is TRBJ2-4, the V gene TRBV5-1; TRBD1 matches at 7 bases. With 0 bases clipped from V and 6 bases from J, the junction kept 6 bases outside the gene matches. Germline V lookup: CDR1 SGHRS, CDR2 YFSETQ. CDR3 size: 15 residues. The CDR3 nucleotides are TGCGCCAGCAGCTTGGAACAGGGGAAAGGAAACATTCAGTACTTC. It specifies CASSLEQGKGNIQYF. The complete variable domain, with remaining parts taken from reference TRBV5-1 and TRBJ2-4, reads KAGVTQTPRYLIKTRGQQVTLSCSPISGHRSVSWYQQTPGQGLQFLFEYFSETQRNKGNFPGRFSGRQFSNSRSEMNVSTLELGDSALYLCASSLEQGKGNIQYFGAGTRLSVL.

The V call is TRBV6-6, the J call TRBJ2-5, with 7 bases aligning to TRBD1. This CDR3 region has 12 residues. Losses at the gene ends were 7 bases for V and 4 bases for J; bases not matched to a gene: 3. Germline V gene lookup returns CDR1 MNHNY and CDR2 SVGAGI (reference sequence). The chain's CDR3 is CASNHRGETQYF. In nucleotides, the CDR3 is TGTGCCAGCAATCACAGGGGAGAGACCCAGTACTTC.

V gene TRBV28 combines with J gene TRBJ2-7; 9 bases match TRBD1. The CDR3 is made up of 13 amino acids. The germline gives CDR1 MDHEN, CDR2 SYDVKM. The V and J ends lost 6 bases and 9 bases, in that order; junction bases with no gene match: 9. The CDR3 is CASSRDRASVQYF. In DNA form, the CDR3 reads TGTGCCAGCAGCAGGGACAGGGCTTCAGTGCAGTACTTC. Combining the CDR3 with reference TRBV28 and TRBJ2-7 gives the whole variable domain DVKVTQSSRYLVKRTGEKVFLECVQDMDHENMFWYRQDPGLGLRLIYFSYDVKMKEKGDIPEGYSVSREKKERFSLILESASTNQTSMYLCASSRDRASVQYFGPGTRLTVT.

The CDR3 bases are TGCAGTCCGATTAGTGATACGCAGTATTTT. Protein sequence: CSPISDTQYF. The chain carries TRBV20-1 and TRBJ2-3; D ambiguous. CDR3 size: 10 residues. V was clipped by 8 bases and J by 6 bases, with 9 bases between them. CDR1 is DFQATT, CDR2 SNEGSKA, per germline (reference sequence).

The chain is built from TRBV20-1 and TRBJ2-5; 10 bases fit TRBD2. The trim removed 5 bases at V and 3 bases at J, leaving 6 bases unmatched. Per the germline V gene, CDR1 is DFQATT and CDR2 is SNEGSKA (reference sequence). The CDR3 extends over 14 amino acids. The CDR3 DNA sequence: TGCAGTGCTCCTTTAGCGGGGGGCAAAGAGACCCAGTACTTC. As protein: CSAPLAGGKETQYF.

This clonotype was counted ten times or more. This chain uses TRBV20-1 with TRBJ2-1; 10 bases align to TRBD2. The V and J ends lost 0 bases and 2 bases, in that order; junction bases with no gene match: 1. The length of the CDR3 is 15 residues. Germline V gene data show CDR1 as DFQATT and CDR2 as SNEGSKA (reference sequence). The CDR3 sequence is CSARELAGTYNEQFF. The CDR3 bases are TGCAGTGCTAGAGAACTAGCGGGAACCTACAATGAGCAGTTCTTC.

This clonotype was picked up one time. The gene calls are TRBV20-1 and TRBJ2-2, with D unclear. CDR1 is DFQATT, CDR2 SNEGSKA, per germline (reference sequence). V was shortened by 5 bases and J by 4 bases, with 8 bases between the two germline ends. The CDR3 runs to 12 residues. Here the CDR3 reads CSAWASTGELFF. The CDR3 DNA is TGCAGTGCTTGGGCCTCCACCGGGGAGCTGTTTTTT.

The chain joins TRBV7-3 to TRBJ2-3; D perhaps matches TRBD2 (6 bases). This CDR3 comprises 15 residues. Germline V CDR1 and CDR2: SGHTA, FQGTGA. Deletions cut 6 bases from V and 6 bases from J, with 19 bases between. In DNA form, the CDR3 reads TGTGCCAGCAGTTCCCAGGGACTGCTAGGGGATACGCAGTATTTT. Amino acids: CASSSQGLLGDTQYF.

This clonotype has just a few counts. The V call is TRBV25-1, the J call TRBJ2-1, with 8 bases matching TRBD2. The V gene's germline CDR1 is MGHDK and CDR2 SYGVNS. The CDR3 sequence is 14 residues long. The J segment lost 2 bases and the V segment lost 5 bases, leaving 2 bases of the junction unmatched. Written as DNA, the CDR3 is TGTGCCAGCAGTCCGGGGGGGACCTACAATGAGCAGTTCTTC. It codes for CASSPGGTYNEQFF.

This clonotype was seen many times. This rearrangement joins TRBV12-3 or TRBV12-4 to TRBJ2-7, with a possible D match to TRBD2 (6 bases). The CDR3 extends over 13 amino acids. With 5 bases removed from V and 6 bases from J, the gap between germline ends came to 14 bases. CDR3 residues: CASSLRGLSEQYF. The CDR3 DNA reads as TGTGCCAGCAGTCTTCGCGGACTATCCGAGCAGTACTTC.

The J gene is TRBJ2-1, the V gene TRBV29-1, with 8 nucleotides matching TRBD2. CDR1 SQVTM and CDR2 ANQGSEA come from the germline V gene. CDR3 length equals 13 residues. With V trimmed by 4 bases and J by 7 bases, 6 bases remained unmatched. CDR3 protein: CSVVPGLGNEQFF. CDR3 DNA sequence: TGCAGCGTTGTTCCGGGACTAGGGAATGAGCAGTTCTTC.

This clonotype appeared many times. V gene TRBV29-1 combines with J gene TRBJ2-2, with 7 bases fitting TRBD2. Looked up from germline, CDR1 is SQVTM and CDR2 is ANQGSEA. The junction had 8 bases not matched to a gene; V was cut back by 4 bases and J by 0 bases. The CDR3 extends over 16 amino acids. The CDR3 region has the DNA TGCAGCGTTGTTCTCCGGGAGGACGCGAACACCGGGGAGCTGTTTTTT. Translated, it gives CSVVLREDANTGELFF.

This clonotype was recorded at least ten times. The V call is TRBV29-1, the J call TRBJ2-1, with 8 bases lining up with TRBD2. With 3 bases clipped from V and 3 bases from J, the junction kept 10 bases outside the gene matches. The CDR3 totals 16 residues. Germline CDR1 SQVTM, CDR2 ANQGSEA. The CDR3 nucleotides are TGCAGCGTTGAGATGAGCGGGAGAGACTTCTACAATGAGCAGTTCTTC. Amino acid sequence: CSVEMSGRDFYNEQFF.

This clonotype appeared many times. Written as DNA, the CDR3 is TGCAGTGCTAATATAGGACAGGGTAGATACGAGCAGTACTTC. This encodes CSANIGQGRYEQYF. The rearrangement joins TRBV20-1 to TRBJ2-7; TRBD1 aligns across 8 bases. Trimming took 4 bases from V and 4 from J; bases not matched to a gene: 9. This CDR3 is 14 amino acids long. CDR1 DFQATT and CDR2 SNEGSKA come from the germline V gene (reference sequence).

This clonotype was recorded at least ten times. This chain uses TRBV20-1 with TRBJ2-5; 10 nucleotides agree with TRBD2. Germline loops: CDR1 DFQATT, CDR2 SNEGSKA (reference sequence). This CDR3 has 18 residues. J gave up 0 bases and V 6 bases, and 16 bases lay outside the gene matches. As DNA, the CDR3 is TGCAGTGCAAGCCTCGTGGGTACTAGCGGGGTGTACCAAGAGACCCAGTACTTC. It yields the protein CSASLVGTSGVYQETQYF.